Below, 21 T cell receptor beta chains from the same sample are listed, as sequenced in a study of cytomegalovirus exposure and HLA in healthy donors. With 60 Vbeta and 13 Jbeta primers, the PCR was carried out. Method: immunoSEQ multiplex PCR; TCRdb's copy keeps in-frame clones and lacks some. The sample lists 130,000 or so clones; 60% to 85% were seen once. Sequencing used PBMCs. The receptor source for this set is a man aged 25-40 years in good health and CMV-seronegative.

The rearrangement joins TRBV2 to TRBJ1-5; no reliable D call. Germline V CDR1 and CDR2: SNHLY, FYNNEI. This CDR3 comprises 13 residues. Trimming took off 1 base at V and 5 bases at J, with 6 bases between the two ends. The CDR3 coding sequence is TGTGCCAGCAGTGAAGGTCGGGATCAGCCCCAGCATTTT. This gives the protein CASSEGRDQPQHF.

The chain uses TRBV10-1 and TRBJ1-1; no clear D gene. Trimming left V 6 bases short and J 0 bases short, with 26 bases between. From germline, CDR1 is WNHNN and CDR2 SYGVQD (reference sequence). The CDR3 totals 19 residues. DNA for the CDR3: TGCGCCAGCAGCTGCCATCTCGACAAACCCACCAGGATGAACACTGAAGCTTTCTTT. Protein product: CASSCHLDKPTRMNTEAFF.

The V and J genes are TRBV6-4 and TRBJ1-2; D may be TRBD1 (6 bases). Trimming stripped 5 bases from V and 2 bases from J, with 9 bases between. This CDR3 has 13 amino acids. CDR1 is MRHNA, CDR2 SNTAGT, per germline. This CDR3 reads CASSTGWNYGYTF. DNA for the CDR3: TGTGCCAGCAGTACAGGGTGGAACTATGGCTACACCTTC.

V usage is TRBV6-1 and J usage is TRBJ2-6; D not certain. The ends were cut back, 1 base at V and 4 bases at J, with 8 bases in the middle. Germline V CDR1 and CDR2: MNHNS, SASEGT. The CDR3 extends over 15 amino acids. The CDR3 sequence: CASSEGVLGANVLTF. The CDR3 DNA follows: TGTGCCAGCAGTGAAGGTGTCTTAGGGGCCAACGTCCTGACTTTC.

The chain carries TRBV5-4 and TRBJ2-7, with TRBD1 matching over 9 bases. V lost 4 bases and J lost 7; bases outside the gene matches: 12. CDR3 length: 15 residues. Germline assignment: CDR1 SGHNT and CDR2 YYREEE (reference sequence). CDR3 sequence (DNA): TGTGCCAGCAGCGAGGAAGGGACAGGGCGGGTGGAGCAGTACTTC. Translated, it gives CASSEEGTGRVEQYF.

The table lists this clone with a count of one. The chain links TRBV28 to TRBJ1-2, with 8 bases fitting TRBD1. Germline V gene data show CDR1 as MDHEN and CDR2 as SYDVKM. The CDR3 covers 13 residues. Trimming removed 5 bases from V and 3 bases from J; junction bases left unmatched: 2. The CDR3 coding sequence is TGTGCCAGCAGTGTACAGGGGGACTATGGCTACACCTTC. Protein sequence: CASSVQGDYGYTF.

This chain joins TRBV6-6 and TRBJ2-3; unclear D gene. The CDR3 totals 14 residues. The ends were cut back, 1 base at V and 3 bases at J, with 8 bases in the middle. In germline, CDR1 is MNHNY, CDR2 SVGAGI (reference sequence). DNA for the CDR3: TGTGCCAGCAGTTACTTAGGAGTTACAGATACGCAGTATTTT. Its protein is CASSYLGVTDTQYF.

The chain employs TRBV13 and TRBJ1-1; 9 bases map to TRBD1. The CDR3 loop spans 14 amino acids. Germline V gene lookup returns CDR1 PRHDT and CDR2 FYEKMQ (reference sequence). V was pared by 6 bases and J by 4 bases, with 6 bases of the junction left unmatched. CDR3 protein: CASRGTGGRTEAFF. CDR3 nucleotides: TGTGCCAGCAGAGGCACAGGGGGCCGCACTGAAGCTTTCTTT.

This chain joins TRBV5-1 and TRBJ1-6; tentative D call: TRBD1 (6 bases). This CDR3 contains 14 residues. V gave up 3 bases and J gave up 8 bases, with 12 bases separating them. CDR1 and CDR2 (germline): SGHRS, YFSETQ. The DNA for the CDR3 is TGCGCCAGCAGCTCGGACAGCTTTGATTCACCCCTCCACTTT. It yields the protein CASSSDSFDSPLHF.

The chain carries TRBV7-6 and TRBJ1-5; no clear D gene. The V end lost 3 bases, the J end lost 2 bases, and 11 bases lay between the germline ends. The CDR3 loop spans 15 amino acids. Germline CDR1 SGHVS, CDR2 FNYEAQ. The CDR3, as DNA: TGTGCCAGCAGCTTGGGAGTTGGAGGCAATCAGCCCCAGCATTTT. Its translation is CASSLGVGGNQPQHF. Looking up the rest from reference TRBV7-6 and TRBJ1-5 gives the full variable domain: GAGVSQSPRYKVTKRGQDVALRCDPISGHVSLYWYRQALGQGPEFLTYFNYEAQQDKSGLPNDRFSAERPEGSISTLTIQRTEQRDSAMYRCASSLGVGGNQPQHFGDGTRLSIL.

The CDR3 spells CASSEDSAVPGNTIYF. The CDR3 bases are TGTGCCAGCAGTGAAGATAGCGCAGTGCCTGGAAACACCATATATTTT. This rearrangement joins TRBV6-1 to TRBJ1-3; no firm D call. V lost 1 base and J 2 bases, leaving 12 bases between the germline ends. From germline, CDR1 is MNHNS and CDR2 SASEGT. The CDR3 covers 16 residues.

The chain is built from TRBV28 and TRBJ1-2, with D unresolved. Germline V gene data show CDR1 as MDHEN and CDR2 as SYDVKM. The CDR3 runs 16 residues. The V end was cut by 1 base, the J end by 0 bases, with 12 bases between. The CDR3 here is CASSLSFGEANYGYTF. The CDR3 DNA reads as TGTGCCAGCAGTTTATCCTTCGGGGAAGCTAACTATGGCTACACCTTC.

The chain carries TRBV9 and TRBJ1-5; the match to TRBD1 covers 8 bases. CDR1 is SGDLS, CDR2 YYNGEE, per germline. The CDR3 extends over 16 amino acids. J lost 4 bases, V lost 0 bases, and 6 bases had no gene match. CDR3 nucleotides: TGTGCCAGCAGCGTAGGCCCGGACAGGGTAAATCAGCCCCAGCATTTT. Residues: CASSVGPDRVNQPQHF. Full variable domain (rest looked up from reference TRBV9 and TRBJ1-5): DSGVTQTPKHLITATGQRVTLRCSPRSGDLSVYWYQQSLDQGLQFLIQYYNGEERAKGNILERFSAQQFPDLHSELNLSSLELGDSALYFCASSVGPDRVNQPQHFGDGTRLSIL.

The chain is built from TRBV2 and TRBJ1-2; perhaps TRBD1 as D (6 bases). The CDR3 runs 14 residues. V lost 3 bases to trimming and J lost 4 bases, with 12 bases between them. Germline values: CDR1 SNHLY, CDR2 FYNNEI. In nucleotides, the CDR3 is TGTGCCAGCAGTGAGGCAGGGGCCCCCTATGGCTACACCTTC. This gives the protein CASSEAGAPYGYTF. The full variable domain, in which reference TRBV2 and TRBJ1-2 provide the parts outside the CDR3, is EPEVTQTPSHQVTQMGQEVILRCVPISNHLYFYWYRQILGQKVEFLVSFYNNEISEKSEIFDDQFSVERPDGSNFTLKIRSTKLEDSAMYFCASSEAGAPYGYTFGSGTRLTVV.

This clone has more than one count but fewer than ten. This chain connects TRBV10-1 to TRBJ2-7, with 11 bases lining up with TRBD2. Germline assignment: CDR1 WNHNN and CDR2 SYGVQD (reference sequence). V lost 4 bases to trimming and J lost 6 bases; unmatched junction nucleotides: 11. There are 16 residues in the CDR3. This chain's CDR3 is CASSASRTSGSGEQYF. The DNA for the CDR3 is TGCGCCAGCAGTGCCTCCCGAACTAGCGGGAGTGGCGAGCAGTACTTC.

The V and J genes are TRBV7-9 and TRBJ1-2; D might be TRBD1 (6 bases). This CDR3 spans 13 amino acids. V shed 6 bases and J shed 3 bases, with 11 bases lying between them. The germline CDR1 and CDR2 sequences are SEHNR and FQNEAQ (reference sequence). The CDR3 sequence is CASSSQGHYGYTF. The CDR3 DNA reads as TGTGCCAGCAGTTCACAGGGCCACTATGGCTACACCTTC.

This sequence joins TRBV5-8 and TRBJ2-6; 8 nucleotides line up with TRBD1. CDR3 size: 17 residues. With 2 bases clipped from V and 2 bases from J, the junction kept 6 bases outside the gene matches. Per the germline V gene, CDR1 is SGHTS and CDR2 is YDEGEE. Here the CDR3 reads CASSFGQGVTGANVLTF. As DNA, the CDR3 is TGTGCCAGCAGCTTTGGACAGGGAGTCACTGGGGCCAACGTCCTGACTTTC.

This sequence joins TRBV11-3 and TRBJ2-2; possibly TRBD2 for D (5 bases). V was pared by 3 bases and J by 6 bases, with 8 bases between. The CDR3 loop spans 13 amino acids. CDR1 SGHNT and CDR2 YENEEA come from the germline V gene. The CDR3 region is CASSFRTAGELFF. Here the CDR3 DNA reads TGTGCCAGCAGCTTCAGGACTGCCGGGGAGCTGTTTTTT.

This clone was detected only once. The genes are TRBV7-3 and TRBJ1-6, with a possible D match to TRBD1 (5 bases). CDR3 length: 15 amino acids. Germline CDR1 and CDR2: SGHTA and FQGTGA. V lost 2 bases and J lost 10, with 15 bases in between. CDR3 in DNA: TGTGCCAGCAGCTTAGGTGAAACAGGTTACTCACCCCTCCACTTT. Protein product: CASSLGETGYSPLHF. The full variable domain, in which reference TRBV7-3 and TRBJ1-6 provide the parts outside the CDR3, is GAGVSQTPSNKVTEKGKYVELRCDPISGHTALYWYRQSLGQGPEFLIYFQGTGAADDSGLPNDRFFAVRPEGSVSTLKIQRTERGDSAVYLCASSLGETGYSPLHFGNGTRLTVT.

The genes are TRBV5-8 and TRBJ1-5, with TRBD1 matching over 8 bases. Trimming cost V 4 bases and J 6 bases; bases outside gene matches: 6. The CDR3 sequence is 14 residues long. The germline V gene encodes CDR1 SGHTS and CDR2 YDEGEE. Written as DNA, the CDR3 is TGTGCCAGCAGCCAGGGGGCCACCCGTCAGCCCCAGCATTTT. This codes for CASSQGATRQPQHF.

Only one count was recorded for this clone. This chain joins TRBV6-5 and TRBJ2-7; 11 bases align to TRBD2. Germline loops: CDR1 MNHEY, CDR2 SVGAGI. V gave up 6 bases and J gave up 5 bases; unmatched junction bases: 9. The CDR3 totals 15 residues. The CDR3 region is CASRRSGREGDEQYF. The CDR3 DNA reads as TGTGCCAGCAGACGTAGCGGGAGGGAGGGGGACGAGCAGTACTTC.